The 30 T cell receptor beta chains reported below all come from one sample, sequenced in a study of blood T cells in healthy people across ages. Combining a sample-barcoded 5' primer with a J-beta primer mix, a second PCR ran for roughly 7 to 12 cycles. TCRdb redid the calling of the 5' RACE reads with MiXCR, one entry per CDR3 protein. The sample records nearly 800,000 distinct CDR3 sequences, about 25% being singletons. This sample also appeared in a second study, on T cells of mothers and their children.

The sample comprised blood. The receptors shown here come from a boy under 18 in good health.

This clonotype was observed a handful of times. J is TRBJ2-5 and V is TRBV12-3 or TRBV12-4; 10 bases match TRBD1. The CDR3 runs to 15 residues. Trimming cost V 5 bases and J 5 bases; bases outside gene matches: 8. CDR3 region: CASSPGTGVTETQYF. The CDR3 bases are TGTGCCAGCAGTCCCGGGACAGGGGTTACGGAGACCCAGTACTTC.

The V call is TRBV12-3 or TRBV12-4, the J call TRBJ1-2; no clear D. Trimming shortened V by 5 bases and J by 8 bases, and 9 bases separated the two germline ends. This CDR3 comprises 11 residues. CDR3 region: CASSPAGGYTF. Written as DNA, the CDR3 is TGTGCCAGCAGTCCGGCCGGAGGCTACACCTTC.

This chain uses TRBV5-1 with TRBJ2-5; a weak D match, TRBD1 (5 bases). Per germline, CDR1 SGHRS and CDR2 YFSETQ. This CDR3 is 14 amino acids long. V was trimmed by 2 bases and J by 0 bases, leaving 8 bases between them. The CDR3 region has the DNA TGCGCCAGCAGCTTCCGGACACACCAAGAGACCCAGTACTTC. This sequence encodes CASSFRTHQETQYF.

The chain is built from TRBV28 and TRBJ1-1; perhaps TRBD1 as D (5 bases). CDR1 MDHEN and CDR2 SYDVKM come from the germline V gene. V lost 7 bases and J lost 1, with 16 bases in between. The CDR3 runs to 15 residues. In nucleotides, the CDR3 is TGTGCCAGCAACCCGACAGTCGTTCGGAACACTGAAGCTTTCTTT. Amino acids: CASNPTVVRNTEAFF.

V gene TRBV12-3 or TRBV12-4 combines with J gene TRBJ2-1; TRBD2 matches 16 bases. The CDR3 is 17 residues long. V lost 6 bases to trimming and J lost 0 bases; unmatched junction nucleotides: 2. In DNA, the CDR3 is TGTGCCAGCAGGGGACTAGCGGGGGGGCCCTCCTACAATGAGCAGTTCTTC. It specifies CASRGLAGGPSYNEQFF.

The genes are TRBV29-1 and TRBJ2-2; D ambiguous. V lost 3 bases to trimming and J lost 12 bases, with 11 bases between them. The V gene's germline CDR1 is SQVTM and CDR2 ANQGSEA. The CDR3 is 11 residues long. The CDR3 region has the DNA TGCAGCGTTGACGTGATGGGCCAGCTGTTTTTT. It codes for CSVDVMGQLFF.

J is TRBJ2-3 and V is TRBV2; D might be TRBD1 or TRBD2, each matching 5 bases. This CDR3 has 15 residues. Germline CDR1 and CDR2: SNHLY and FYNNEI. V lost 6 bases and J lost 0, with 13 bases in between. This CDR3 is CASSRDGMSTDTQYF. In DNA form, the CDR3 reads TGTGCCAGCAGCCGGGACGGGATGAGCACAGATACGCAGTATTTT.

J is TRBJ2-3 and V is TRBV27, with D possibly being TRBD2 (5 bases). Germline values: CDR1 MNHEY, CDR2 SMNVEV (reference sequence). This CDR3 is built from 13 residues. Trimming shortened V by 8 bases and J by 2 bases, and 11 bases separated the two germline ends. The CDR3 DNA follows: TGTGCCAGCGCGGGCCCGGCCACAGATACGCAGTATTTT. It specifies CASAGPATDTQYF.

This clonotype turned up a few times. Here the CDR3 reads CASSVPSGTQNTEAFF. The CDR3 region has the DNA TGTGCCAGCAGTGTACCTTCCGGGACACAGAACACTGAAGCTTTCTTT. The chain joins TRBV6-1 to TRBJ1-1; D is perhaps TRBD1 (6 bases). Germline loops: CDR1 MNHNS, CDR2 SASEGT. The V end lost 4 bases, the J end lost 1 base, and 16 bases lay between the germline ends. CDR3 length equals 16 residues.

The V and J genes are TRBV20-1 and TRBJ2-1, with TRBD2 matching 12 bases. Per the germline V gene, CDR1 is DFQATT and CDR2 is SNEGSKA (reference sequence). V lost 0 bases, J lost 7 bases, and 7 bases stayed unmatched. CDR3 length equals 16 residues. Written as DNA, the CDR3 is TGCAGTGCTAGAGATGGGCTAGCGGGGGGGTTGAATGAGCAGTTCTTC. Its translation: CSARDGLAGGLNEQFF.

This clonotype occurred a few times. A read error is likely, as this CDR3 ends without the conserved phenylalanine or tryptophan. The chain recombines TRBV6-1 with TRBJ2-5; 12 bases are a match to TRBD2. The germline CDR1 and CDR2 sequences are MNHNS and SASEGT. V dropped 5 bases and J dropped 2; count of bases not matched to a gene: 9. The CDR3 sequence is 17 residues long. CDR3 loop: CASSPTLAGGDQETQYL. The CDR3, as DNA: TGTGCCAGCAGTCCGACACTAGCGGGGGGCGATCAAGAGACCCAGTACCTC.

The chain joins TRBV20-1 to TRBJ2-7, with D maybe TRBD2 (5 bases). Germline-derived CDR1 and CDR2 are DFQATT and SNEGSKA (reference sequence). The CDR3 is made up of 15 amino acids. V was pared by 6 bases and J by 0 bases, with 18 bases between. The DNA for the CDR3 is TGCAGTGCAAGAAGTGGACTCCCAAACTCCTACGAGCAGTACTTC. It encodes CSARSGLPNSYEQYF.

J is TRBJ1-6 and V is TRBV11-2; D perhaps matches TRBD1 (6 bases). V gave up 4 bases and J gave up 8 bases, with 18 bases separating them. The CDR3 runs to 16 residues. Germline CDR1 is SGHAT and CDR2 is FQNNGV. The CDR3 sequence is CASSSAGGTQYSPLHF. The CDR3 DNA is TGTGCCAGCAGCTCGGCTGGGGGCACCCAATATTCACCCCTCCACTTT.

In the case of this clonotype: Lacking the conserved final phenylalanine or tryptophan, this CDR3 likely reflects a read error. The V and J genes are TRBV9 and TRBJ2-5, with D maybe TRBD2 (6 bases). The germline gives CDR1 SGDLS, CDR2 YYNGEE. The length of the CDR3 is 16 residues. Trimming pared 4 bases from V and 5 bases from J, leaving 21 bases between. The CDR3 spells CASSPDLGGGGETQYL. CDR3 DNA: TGTGCCAGCAGCCCCGATCTGGGAGGTGGCGGTGAGACCCAGTACCTC.

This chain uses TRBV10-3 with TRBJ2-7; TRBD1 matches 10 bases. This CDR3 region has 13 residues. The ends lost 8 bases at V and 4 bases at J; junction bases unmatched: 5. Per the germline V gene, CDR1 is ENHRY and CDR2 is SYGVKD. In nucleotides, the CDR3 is TGTGCCATCGCGAGGGGACAGGGGTACGAGCAGTACTTC. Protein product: CAIARGQGYEQYF.

CDR3 sequence: CASSLGASGTQETQYF. In nucleotides, the CDR3 is TGCGCCAGCAGCTTGGGGGCTAGCGGAACGCAAGAGACCCAGTACTTC. This chain connects TRBV5-1 to TRBJ2-5; 7 bases align to TRBD2. Trimming at V came to 0 bases and at J to 2 bases, leaving 7 bases not matched to a gene. The CDR3 has 16 amino acids. Germline CDR1 is SGHRS and CDR2 is YFSETQ.

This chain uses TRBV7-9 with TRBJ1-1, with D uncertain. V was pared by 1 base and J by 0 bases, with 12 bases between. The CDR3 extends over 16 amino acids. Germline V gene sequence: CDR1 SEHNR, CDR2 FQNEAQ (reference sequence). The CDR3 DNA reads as TGTGCCAGCAGCTTAGGCGGGGTCCACATGAACACTGAAGCTTTCTTT. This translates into CASSLGGVHMNTEAFF. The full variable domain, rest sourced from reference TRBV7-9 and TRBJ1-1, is DTGVSQNPRHKITKRGQNVTFRCDPISEHNRLYWYRQTLGQGPEFLTYFQNEAQLEKSRLLSDRFSAERPKGSFSTLEIQRTEQGDSAMYLCASSLGGVHMNTEAFFGQGTRLTVV.

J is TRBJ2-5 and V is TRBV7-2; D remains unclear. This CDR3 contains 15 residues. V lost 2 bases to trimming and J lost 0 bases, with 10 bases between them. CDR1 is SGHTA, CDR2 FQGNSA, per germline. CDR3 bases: TGTGCCAGCAGCTTAAATTGGGGTTACCAAGAGACCCAGTACTTC. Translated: CASSLNWGYQETQYF.

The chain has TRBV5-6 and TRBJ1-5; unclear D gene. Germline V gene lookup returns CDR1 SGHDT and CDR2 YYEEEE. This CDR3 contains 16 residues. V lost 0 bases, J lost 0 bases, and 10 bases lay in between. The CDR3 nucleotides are TGTGCCAGCAGCTTGGACGGTGGAACTAGCAATCAGCCCCAGCATTTT. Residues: CASSLDGGTSNQPQHF.

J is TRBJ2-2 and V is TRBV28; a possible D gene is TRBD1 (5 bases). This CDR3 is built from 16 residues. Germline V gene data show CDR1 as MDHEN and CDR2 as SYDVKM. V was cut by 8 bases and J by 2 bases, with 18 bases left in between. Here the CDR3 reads CASSTGKAPNTGELFF. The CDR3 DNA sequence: TGTGCCAGCTCCACAGGAAAGGCACCTAACACCGGGGAGCTGTTTTTT.

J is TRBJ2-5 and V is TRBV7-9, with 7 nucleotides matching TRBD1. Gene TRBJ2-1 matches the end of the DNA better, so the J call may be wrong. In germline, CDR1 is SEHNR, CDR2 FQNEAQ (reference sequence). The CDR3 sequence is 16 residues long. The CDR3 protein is CASSEPPPGQDGEQFF. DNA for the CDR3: TGTGCCAGCAGCGAACCCCCCCCAGGACAGGATGGCGAGCAGTTCTTC.

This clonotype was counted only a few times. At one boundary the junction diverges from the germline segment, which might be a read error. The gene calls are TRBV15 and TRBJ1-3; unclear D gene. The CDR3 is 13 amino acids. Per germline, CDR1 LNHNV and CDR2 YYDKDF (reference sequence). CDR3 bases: TGCGCCACCAGCAGAGATTCGGGCTACACCATATATTTT. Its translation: CATSRDSGYTIYF.

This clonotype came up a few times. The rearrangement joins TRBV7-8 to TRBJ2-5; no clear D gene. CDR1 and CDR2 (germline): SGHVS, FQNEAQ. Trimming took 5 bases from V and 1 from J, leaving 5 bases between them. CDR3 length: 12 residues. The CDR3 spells CASSSAQETQYF. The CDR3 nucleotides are TGTGCCAGCAGCAGTGCCCAAGAGACCCAGTACTTC.

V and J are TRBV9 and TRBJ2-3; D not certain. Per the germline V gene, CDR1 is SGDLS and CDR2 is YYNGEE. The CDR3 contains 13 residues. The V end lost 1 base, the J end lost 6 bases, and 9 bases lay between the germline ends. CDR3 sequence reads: CASSVRLRDTQYF. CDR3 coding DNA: TGTGCCAGCAGCGTACGATTACGGGATACGCAGTATTTT.

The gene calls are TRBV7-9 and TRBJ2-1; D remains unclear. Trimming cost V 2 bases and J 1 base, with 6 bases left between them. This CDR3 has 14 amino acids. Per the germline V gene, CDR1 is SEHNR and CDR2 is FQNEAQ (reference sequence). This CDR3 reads CASSLIESYNEQFF. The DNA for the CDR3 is TGTGCCAGCAGCTTAATCGAGTCCTACAATGAGCAGTTCTTC.

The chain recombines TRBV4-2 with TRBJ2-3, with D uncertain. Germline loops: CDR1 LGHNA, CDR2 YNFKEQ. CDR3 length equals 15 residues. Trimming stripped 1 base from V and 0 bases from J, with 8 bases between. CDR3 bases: TGTGCCAGCAGCCAAGCTTGGCCCAGCACAGATACGCAGTATTTT. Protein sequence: CASSQAWPSTDTQYF.

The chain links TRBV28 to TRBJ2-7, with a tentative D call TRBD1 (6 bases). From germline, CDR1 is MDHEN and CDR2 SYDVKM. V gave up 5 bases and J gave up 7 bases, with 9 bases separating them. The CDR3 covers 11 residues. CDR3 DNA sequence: TGTGCCAGCAGTGCAGGGACAGAGCAGTACTTC. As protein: CASSAGTEQYF.

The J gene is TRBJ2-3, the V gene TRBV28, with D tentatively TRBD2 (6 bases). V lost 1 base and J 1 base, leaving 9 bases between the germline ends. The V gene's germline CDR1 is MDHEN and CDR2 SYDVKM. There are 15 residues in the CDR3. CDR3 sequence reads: CASSLFGTGTDTQYF. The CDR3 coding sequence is TGTGCCAGCAGTTTATTTGGGACTGGCACAGATACGCAGTATTTT.

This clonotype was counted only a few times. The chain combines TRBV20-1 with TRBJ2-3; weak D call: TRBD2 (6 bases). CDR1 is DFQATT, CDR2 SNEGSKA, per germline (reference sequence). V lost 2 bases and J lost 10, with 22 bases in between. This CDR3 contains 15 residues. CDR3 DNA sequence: TGCAGTGCTAGAAATCCTAGCCGGGGGACCTACTCGCAGTATTTT. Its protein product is CSARNPSRGTYSQYF.

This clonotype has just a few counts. The CDR3 nucleotides read TGTGCCAGCAGTTTGACAGGGGGCTCCCGCACAGATACGCAGTATTTT. Translating it yields CASSLTGGSRTDTQYF. The chain is built from TRBV28 and TRBJ2-3; 10 nucleotides agree with TRBD1. There are 16 residues in the CDR3. Germline CDR1 is MDHEN and CDR2 is SYDVKM. V gave up 3 bases and J gave up 1 base; unmatched junction bases: 4.